What follows is one TCR beta chain and its context. The CDR3 is 14 residues long. Germline V lookup: CDR1 KGHDR, CDR2 SFDVKD. V was pared by 5 bases and J by 3 bases, with 10 bases between. In the authors' methods: Cell counts per sample came from amplifying reference gene primers. TCRdb keeps only in-frame clones here, not all; method: immunoSEQ multiplex PCR. Clone size and V and J calls were adopted from that table, with D and trimming inferred from the DNA. This sample has roughly 50,000 clones; around nine tenths occur once, and the top ten carry 3% to 5%. The data were taken from a study of blood T cell repertoires in COVID-19. Study information: Whether acute or convalescent, the COVID-19 samples came from the United States, Italy and Spain. T cells, B-cell-depleted T cells, or PBMCs supplied cDNA or gDNA.

This clonotype was sampled from a man over 45 with acute or convalescent COVID-19. The rearrangement uses TRBV24-1 and TRBJ2-4; D is ambiguous. The sequencing sample was made of peripheral blood. Written as DNA, the CDR3 is TGTGCCACCAGTGGCGATAACAGCAAAAACATTCAGTACTTC. Its translation is CATSGDNSKNIQYF.